This T cell receptor (beta chain) stems from a study of PD-1 blockade in classical Hodgkin lymphoma. A remark on this clone: As yet, its antigen is unknown.

This CDR3 comprises 14 residues. V was shortened by 7 bases and J by 7 bases, with 16 bases between the two germline ends. CDR1 is MGHDK, CDR2 SYGVNS, per germline. Only in-frame clones appear in the TCRdb table, and some are missing; sequencing was by immunoSEQ multiplex PCR. The table lists about 24,000 clones, 65% to 90% of them singletons. All patients relapsed after autologous stem cell transplantation, and brentuximab vedotin exposure varied. Study results and limitations: Among the patients, those starting nivolumab under 1 year after ASCT were excluded. Lower baseline TCR diversity was reported for newly diagnosed patients than for healthy donors. Unlike CD8+ TCR diversity, which did not rise significantly by C4D1, CD4+ TCR diversity did. No one has yet defined what causes the repertoire differences, which may be disease activity or prior therapy.

The V call is TRBV25-1, the J call TRBJ2-2, with a possible D match to TRBD1 (6 bases). This receptor was obtained from a human donor with classical Hodgkin lymphoma. The sample here was peripheral blood mononuclear cells (PBMCs), taken before the second cycle of nivolumab. The CDR3: CASKGGGAVGELFF. The CDR3 coding sequence is TGTGCCAGCAAGGGTGGGGGCGCAGTCGGGGAGCTGTTTTTT. The complete variable domain, with remaining parts taken from reference TRBV25-1 and TRBJ2-2, reads EADIYQTPRYLVIGTGKKITLECSQTMGHDKMYWYQQDPGMELHLIHYSYGVNSTEKGDLSSESTVSRIRTEHFPLTLESARPSHTSQYLCASKGGGAVGELFFGEGSRLTVL.